A selection of T cell receptor beta chains follows, all from one sample in a study of blood T cells in healthy people across ages. MiXCR, run by TCRdb on the 5' RACE reads, gives a single entry per CDR3 protein. The profile covers about 780,000 distinct CDR3 sequences, with less than 60% appearing a single time and approximately 18% taken by the ten largest. Source material: blood. These TCRs come from a man at least 80 years old in good health. The conserved cysteine and the conserved F or W are not part of the CDR3 here. Where a row states a size, it is once, few, many or the class of an expanded clone; other rows omit it.

abundance: NA; v_gene: TRBV12-3/TRBV12-4; CDR3aa: ASSASGPANEQF
abundance: NA; v_gene: TRBV20-1; CDR3aa: RAPTSTDTQY
abundance: few; v_gene: TRBV10-3; CDR3aa: AISEIRLAGAPGKDTQY
abundance: few; v_gene: TRBV20-1; CDR3aa: SAAQGQGALETQY
abundance: once; v_gene: TRBV20-1; CDR3aa: SALTVPNTEAF
abundance: NA; v_gene: TRBV9; CDR3aa: ASSAGTSISTEQF
abundance: few; v_gene: TRBV10-3; CDR3aa: AIRRQEGHTEAF
abundance: NA; v_gene: TRBV4-1; CDR3aa: ASSQEKQETQY
abundance: NA; v_gene: TRBV3-1; CDR3aa: ASSQGSRQSEAF
abundance: NA; v_gene: TRBV3-1; CDR3aa: ASSQDFRSNQPQH
abundance: NA; v_gene: TRBV7-2; CDR3aa: AGSLAQGRYEQY
abundance: NA; v_gene: TRBV2; CDR3aa: ASRETGAGYT
abundance: few; v_gene: TRBV5-1; CDR3aa: ASSPTAGDTYEQY
abundance: NA; v_gene: TRBV7-8; CDR3aa: ASSQRAGSSYNEQF
abundance: NA; v_gene: TRBV20-1; CDR3aa: SARGLAGDRDEQF
abundance: NA; v_gene: TRBV4-3; CDR3aa: ASSQDRLIAGPYEQY
abundance: NA; v_gene: TRBV30; CDR3aa: AWSVGTGQDEQF
abundance: NA; v_gene: TRBV7-2; CDR3aa: ASSLVVSANEQF
abundance: once; v_gene: TRBV7-9; CDR3aa: ASSLVPLLQGSSYEQY
abundance: NA; v_gene: TRBV29-1; CDR3aa: SVEFSDTSYEQY
abundance: NA; v_gene: TRBV12-3/TRBV12-4; CDR3aa: ASYTQRGVTKGPGANVLT
abundance: many; v_gene: TRBV5-1; CDR3aa: ASSLLGLAGEETQY
abundance: NA; v_gene: TRBV7-6; CDR3aa: ASSLVATSGSDEQF
abundance: once; v_gene: TRBV5-6; CDR3aa: ASRRRGMSYEQY
abundance: NA; v_gene: TRBV7-2; CDR3aa: ASSLAGTSGVTYEQY
abundance: many; v_gene: TRBV28; CDR3aa: ASSYLAGGPLRPF
abundance: once; v_gene: TRBV7-9; CDR3aa: ASSAVSDLNTEAF
abundance: NA; v_gene: TRBV29-1; CDR3aa: SVNSPGLGETQY
abundance: few; v_gene: TRBV27; CDR3aa: ASSTPGQGIYGYT
abundance: NA; v_gene: TRBV5-1; CDR3aa: ASSGGQGYTETQY
abundance: NA; v_gene: TRBV20-1; CDR3aa: SAREEGAQH